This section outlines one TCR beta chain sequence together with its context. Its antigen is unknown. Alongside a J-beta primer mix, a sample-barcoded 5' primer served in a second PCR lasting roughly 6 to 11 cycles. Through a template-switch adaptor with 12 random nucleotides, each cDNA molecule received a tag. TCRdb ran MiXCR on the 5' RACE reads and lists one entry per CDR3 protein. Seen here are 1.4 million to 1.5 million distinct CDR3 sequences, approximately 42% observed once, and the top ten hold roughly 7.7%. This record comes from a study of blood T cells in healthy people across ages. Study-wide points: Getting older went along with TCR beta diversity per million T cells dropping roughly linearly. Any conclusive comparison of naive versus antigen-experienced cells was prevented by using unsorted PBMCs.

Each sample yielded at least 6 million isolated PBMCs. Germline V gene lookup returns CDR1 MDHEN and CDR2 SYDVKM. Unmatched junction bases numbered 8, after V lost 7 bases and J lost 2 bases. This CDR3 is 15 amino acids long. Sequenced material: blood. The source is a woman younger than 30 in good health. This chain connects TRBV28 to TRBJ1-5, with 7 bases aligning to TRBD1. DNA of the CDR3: TGTGCCAGCATTGCAACGGGACAGCGCAATCAGCCCCAGCATTTT. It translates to CASIATGQRNQPQHF.